One and the same sample provided the 28 T cell receptor beta chains below, sequenced in a study of T cells in women clearing cervical HPV infection. Produced via immunoSEQ multiplex PCR; TCRdb's table is partial and in-frame only. The sample holds 20,000 to 25,000 clones. Specimen: blood buffy coat. The receptors originated from a woman between 18 and 70 years old with a cervical HPV16 infection that either progressed to CIN3+ or cleared (not recorded which).

Comment on this clone: Read data end 3 residues before the CDR3 end; the end is taken from the germline J gene. V gene TRBV10-3 combines with J gene TRBJ2-1, with TRBD2 matching 8 bases. Germline V CDR1 and CDR2: ENHRY, SYGVKD. V was clipped by 2 bases and J by 6 bases; unmatched bases: 6. CDR3 length equals 15 residues. CDR3 DNA (partial): TGTGCCATCAGTGAGCGGGGGGGCCACGGCAATGAG. It is translated as CAISERGGHGNE. The full-length CDR3 reads as CAISERGGHGNEQFF.

Concerning this clone itself: The CDR3 is cut off 3 residues early in the read; its end comes from the germline J gene. The chain uses TRBV20-1 and TRBJ2-7; no clear D. CDR3 length: 14 amino acids. Germline assignment: CDR1 DFQATT and CDR2 SNEGSKA (reference sequence). Trimming shortened V by 1 base and J by 2 bases, and 12 bases separated the two germline ends. CDR3 bases read: TGCAGTGCTAGAGGTCGGTCCAAGCCCTACGAG. As protein: CSARGRSKPYE. The entire CDR3 reads CSARGRSKPYEQYF.

Details on this clone: Coverage ceases 3 residues before the CDR3 finishes, and the germline J gene fills in the end. V and J are TRBV30 and TRBJ1-4; possibly TRBD1 for D (6 bases). Germline V CDR1 and CDR2: GTSNPN, SVGIG (reference sequence). The CDR3 is made up of 14 amino acids. The germline V and J ends were trimmed by 3 bases and 8 bases, with 16 bases remaining between them. The part of the CDR3 DNA that was read is TGTGCCTGGAGGAGGACAGTAGGGTGGGAAAAA. Its protein product is CAWRRTVGWEK. The entire CDR3 protein reads CAWRRTVGWEKLFF.

By frequency, this clone is medium-sized. The read terminates 3 residues before the CDR3 end, so the remaining end is supplied by the germline J gene. The genes are TRBV7-3 and TRBJ2-2; 8 nucleotides agree with TRBD1. The J segment lost 6 bases and the V segment lost 5 bases, leaving 11 bases of the junction unmatched. Looked up from germline, CDR1 is SGHTA and CDR2 is FQGTGA. The CDR3 runs to 16 residues. CDR3: CASSLNGQGLAGELFF. CDR3 DNA, as far as it was read: TGTGCCAGCAGCCTCAACGGACAGGGTTTGGCCGGGGAG.

A note on this clone: From the germline J gene comes the end of the CDR3, since the read stops 3 residues before it. The chain links TRBV19 to TRBJ1-1; TRBD1 agrees at 10 bases. Germline CDR1 LNHDA, CDR2 SQIVND (reference sequence). V gave up 9 bases and J gave up 1 base; unmatched junction bases: 17. This CDR3 is 18 amino acids long. The DNA read from the CDR3 is TGTGCCAGCTTATCCCCGGGACAGGGGCGCCCTGGGAACACTGAA. It specifies CASLSPGQGRPGNTE. The whole CDR3 protein is CASLSPGQGRPGNTEAFF.

About this clone: The read halts 3 residues ahead of the CDR3 end, with the missing end drawn from the germline J gene. The chain recombines TRBV5-8 with TRBJ2-1; TRBD1 might be the D (6 bases). CDR1 is SGHTS, CDR2 YDEGEE, per germline. V was clipped by 3 bases and J by 4 bases, with 11 bases between them. The CDR3 is 14 amino acids. Partial CDR3 DNA: TGTGCCAGCAGCTGGGGGCCCCGTTACAATGAG. This sequence encodes CASSWGPRYNE. From start to end, the CDR3 is CASSWGPRYNEQFF.

About this clone itself: The read terminates 3 residues before the CDR3 end, so the remaining end is supplied by the germline J gene. The chain joins TRBV11-2 to TRBJ1-5; D is unresolved. V was shortened by 5 bases and J by 1 base, with 9 bases between the two germline ends. The germline gives CDR1 SGHAT, CDR2 FQNNGV. This CDR3 region has 14 residues. This chain's CDR3 is CASSLSGSNQPQHF. CDR3 DNA, as far as it was read: TGTGCCAGCAGCCTCTCGGGGAGCAATCAGCCC.

Turning to this clone: The CDR3 is cut off 3 residues early in the read; its end comes from the germline J gene. The J gene is TRBJ2-1, the V gene TRBV10-3; D remains unclear. The V gene's germline CDR1 is ENHRY and CDR2 SYGVKD. The CDR3 is made up of 16 amino acids. V was trimmed by 0 bases and J by 3 bases, leaving 12 bases between them. CDR3 region: CAISESSPQSYNEQFF. The covered CDR3 bases are TGTGCCATCAGTGAGTCGAGCCCACAGAGCTACAATGAG.

CDR3 in amino acids: CASSLYKPPYEQYF. The sequenced CDR3 bases are TGTGCCAGCAGCTTATACAAACCGCCCTACGAG. The chain couples TRBV7-2 to TRBJ2-7; D is ambiguous. Sequencing ends 3 residues short of the CDR3 end; the germline J gene provides the rest. Looked up from germline, CDR1 is SGHTA and CDR2 is FQGNSA. Deletions cut 2 bases from V and 2 bases from J, with 10 bases between. There are 14 residues in the CDR3. The full variable domain, completed using reference TRBV7-2 and TRBJ2-7, is GAGVSQSPSNKVTEKGKDVELRCDPISGHTALYWYRQSLGQGLEFLIYFQGNSAPDKSGLPSDRFSAERTGGSVSTLTIQRTQQEDSAVYLCASSLYKPPYEQYFGPGTRLTVT.

Turning to this clone: Read coverage stops 3 residues before the CDR3 terminus; the germline J gene supplies the remainder. The chain joins TRBV7-2 to TRBJ2-7; D is unclear. Trimming shortened V by 1 base and J by 2 bases, and 6 bases separated the two germline ends. Germline loops: CDR1 SGHTA, CDR2 FQGNSA. The CDR3 runs to 13 residues. The DNA read from the CDR3 is TGTGCCAGCAGCTTAGAGGCGGCCTACGAG. This codes for CASSLEAAYE. The full CDR3 protein reads CASSLEAAYEQYF.

As concerns this clone: The read ends 3 residues shy of where the CDR3 ends; the end is completed using the germline J gene. The chain carries TRBV20-1 and TRBJ1-1; TRBD1 agrees at 7 bases. This CDR3 is built from 13 residues. Germline V gives CDR1 DFQATT, CDR2 SNEGSKA (reference sequence). V was clipped by 6 bases and J by 5 bases; unmatched bases: 9. CDR3 bases read: TGCAGTGCGATAAGGGGGCAGTGGACTGAA. Its protein product is CSAIRGQWTE. The whole CDR3 protein is CSAIRGQWTEAFF.

A word on this clone: One end of the junction varies from germline; a read error may be responsible. The read ends 3 residues shy of where the CDR3 ends; the end is completed using the germline J gene. The chain uses TRBV18 and TRBJ2-3; D possibly corresponds to TRBD1 (5 bases). Germline lookup yields CDR1 KGHSH and CDR2 LQKENI. This CDR3 contains 14 residues. CDR3 protein: CASSPLPRAETQYF. CDR3 DNA (partial): TGTGCCAGCTCACCATTGCCCAGGGCAGAGACG.

As to this clone: The observed sequence ends 3 residues before the CDR3 terminus, with the missing tail filled in from the germline J gene. This chain links TRBV2 with TRBJ1-4; D is possibly TRBD1 (6 bases). V dropped 6 bases and J dropped 0 bases, with 11 bases sitting between them. Germline V lookup: CDR1 SNHLY, CDR2 FYNNEI. CDR3 length equals 15 residues. The chain's CDR3 is CASRRDTSTNEKLFF. The CDR3 bases that were read are TGTGCCAGCAGGCGGGACACCTCAACTAATGAAAAA.

To note about this clone: The CDR3 end falls 3 residues outside the read, so it is completed with the germline J gene. The chain has TRBV7-3 and TRBJ1-1, with D possibly being TRBD1 (5 bases). CDR1 and CDR2 (germline): SGHTA, FQGTGA. Trimming pared 4 bases from V and 5 bases from J, leaving 11 bases between. This CDR3 is built from 13 residues. The chain's CDR3 is CASSWGGFTEAFF. CDR3 DNA (partial): TGTGCCAGCAGCTGGGGGGGATTTACTGAA.

Note on this clone: The DNA ends 3 residues before the CDR3 does, and the rest of the CDR3 is filled in from the germline J gene. The gene calls are TRBV7-8 and TRBJ1-5; tentative D call: TRBD1 (6 bases). V was clipped by 0 bases and J by 7 bases, with 13 bases between them. The CDR3 is 15 amino acids. Germline CDR1 SGHVS, CDR2 FQNEAQ. The CDR3 DNA, read in part, is TGTGCCAGCAGCTTAGCGCCGGGGGGCCGGCAGCCC. Translated: CASSLAPGGRQP. The CDR3 reads in full as CASSLAPGGRQPQHF. Full variable domain (missing parts from reference TRBV7-8 and TRBJ1-5): GAGVSQSPRYKVAKRGQDVALRCDPISGHVSLFWYQQALGQGPEFLTYFQNEAQLDKSGLPSDRFFAERPEGSVSTLKIQRTQQEDSAVYLCASSLAPGGRQPQHFGDGTRLSIL.

The DNA read from the CDR3 is TGTGCCAGCAGTCCCTACATAGGGGGCCTAGACTATGGC. Amino acids: CASSPYIGGLDYG. The full CDR3 reads CASSPYIGGLDYGYTF. The gene calls are TRBV12-3 or TRBV12-4 and TRBJ1-2; 7 nucleotides align to TRBD1. The read comes to an end 3 residues before the CDR3 does, leaving the germline J gene to fill in the end. This CDR3 comprises 16 residues. The J segment lost 3 bases and the V segment lost 5 bases, leaving 12 bases of the junction unmatched.

On this clone: The CDR3 end falls 3 residues outside the read, so it is completed with the germline J gene. The chain uses TRBV5-6 and TRBJ1-5; possible D gene TRBD1, 5 bases. The CDR3 spans 13 residues. Germline V gene lookup returns CDR1 SGHDT and CDR2 YYEEEE. The CDR3 here is CASGRAGNQPQHF. The sequenced CDR3 bases are TGTGCTAGCGGAAGGGCAGGGAACCAGCCC.

A note on this clone: The read ends 3 residues before the CDR3 terminus; that terminus is restored from the germline J gene. The chain recombines TRBV5-4 with TRBJ2-7; D is unresolved. The CDR3 covers 14 residues. Germline CDR1 is SGHNT and CDR2 is YYREEE (reference sequence). V lost 4 bases and J 1 base, leaving 12 bases between the germline ends. This chain's CDR3 is CASSADMSSYEQYF. The DNA read from the CDR3 is TGTGCCAGCAGCGCTGACATGAGTTCCTACGAG.

Note on this clone: The read stops 3 residues short of the end of the CDR3; the missing end is completed from the germline J gene. The chain has TRBV5-1 and TRBJ2-3, with 10 bases fitting TRBD2. Germline V gives CDR1 SGHRS, CDR2 YFSETQ. Losses at the gene ends were 2 bases for V and 0 bases for J; bases not matched to a gene: 6. CDR3 length: 17 amino acids. CDR3 bases read: TGCGCCAGCAGCTTCAGCGGGGGGGATCCTAGCACAGATACG. Amino acid sequence: CASSFSGGDPSTDT. The complete CDR3 protein is CASSFSGGDPSTDTQYF.

This clone is deemed medium-sized (0.01 to 0.1%) by its frequency. The CDR3 goes on 3 residues after the read ends, and that part is filled in from the germline J gene. The gene calls are TRBV2 and TRBJ1-2; no reliable D call. Germline V gene lookup returns CDR1 SNHLY and CDR2 FYNNEI. This CDR3 has 14 amino acids. Trimming removed 4 bases at V and 0 bases at J, with 9 bases between. CDR3 DNA, as far as it was read: TGTGCCAGCAGTGTAACAGACACTAACTATGGC. Amino acids: CASSVTDTNYG. From start to end, the CDR3 is CASSVTDTNYGYTF.

In the case of this clone: The read ends 3 residues shy of where the CDR3 ends; the end is completed using the germline J gene. The V and J genes are TRBV7-8 and TRBJ1-3; D gene ambiguous. This CDR3 has 14 residues. V was clipped by 2 bases and J by 0 bases, with 5 bases between them. From germline, CDR1 is SGHVS and CDR2 FQNEAQ. The DNA read from the CDR3 is TGTGCCAGCAGCTTACAGATCTCTGGAAACACC. It codes for CASSLQISGNT. The full-length CDR3 reads as CASSLQISGNTIYF.

A remark on this clone: The sequence runs out 3 residues before the end of the CDR3; the remainder is reconstructed from the germline J gene. This chain joins TRBV20-1 and TRBJ1-2; TRBD1 aligns across 7 bases. The germline gives CDR1 DFQATT, CDR2 SNEGSKA (reference sequence). The CDR3 contains 18 residues. V was clipped by 3 bases and J by 2 bases; unmatched bases: 18. CDR3 bases read: TGCAGTGCTAGGCCCAGCCCCCTTTGGGCCAGGGGGAACTATGGC. Its protein product is CSARPSPLWARGNYG. The whole CDR3 protein reads CSARPSPLWARGNYGYTF.

In regard to this clone: The CDR3 end falls 3 residues outside the read, so it is completed with the germline J gene. V gene TRBV5-5 combines with J gene TRBJ1-1, with D possibly matching TRBD1 (5 bases). Germline V gives CDR1 SGHKS, CDR2 YYEKEE (reference sequence). The CDR3 runs to 13 residues. The CDR3 loop reads CASSYLGGVQAFF. The part of the CDR3 DNA that was read is TGTGCCAGCAGCTACCTGGGGGGGGTACAA.

CDR3 in amino acids: CASSLWGLSGGNQPQHF. CDR3 DNA (partial): TGCGCCAGCAGCTTGTGGGGGCTAAGTGGAGGCAATCAGCCC. This chain links TRBV5-1 with TRBJ1-5; the D gene is possibly TRBD1 (6 bases). The CDR3 end lies 3 residues beyond the end of the read and is filled in from the germline J gene. CDR1 and CDR2 from the germline V gene are SGHRS and YFSETQ. This CDR3 is 17 amino acids long. The V and J ends lost 1 base and 2 bases respectively, with 16 bases between them.

On this clone itself: The junction and the germline gene differ at one end; a read error may be behind it. The read halts 3 residues ahead of the CDR3 end, with the missing end drawn from the germline J gene. Other DNA sequences in the same sample also yield this CDR3. The rearrangement joins TRBV20-1 to TRBJ1-3; 7 bases are shared with TRBD1. CDR3 length equals 15 residues. Germline V gene sequence: CDR1 DFQATT, CDR2 SNEGSKA (reference sequence). CDR3 residues: CSARPFDRAGNTIYF. CDR3 DNA, as far as it was read: TGCAGTGCTAGACCCTTTGACAGGGCTGGAAACACA.

As for this clone: Sequencing ends 3 residues short of the CDR3 end; the germline J gene provides the rest. The chain combines TRBV11-2 with TRBJ2-5; 8 bases map to TRBD1. The J segment lost 5 bases and the V segment lost 5 bases, leaving 4 bases of the junction unmatched. CDR1 is SGHAT, CDR2 FQNNGV, per germline. The CDR3 runs 13 residues. Incomplete CDR3 DNA: TGTGCCAGCAGCCGACAGGGGCGGGAGACC. Its translation is CASSRQGRET. The whole CDR3 protein is CASSRQGRETQYF. The full variable domain, rest sourced from reference TRBV11-2 and TRBJ2-5, is EAGVAQSPRYKIIEKRQSVAFWCNPISGHATLYWYQQILGQGPKLLIQFQNNGVVDDSQLPKDRFSAERLKGVDSTLKIQPAKLEDSAVYLCASSRQGRETQYFGPGTRLLVL.

Comments on this clone: The CDR3 is cut off 3 residues early in the read; its end comes from the germline J gene. V and J are TRBV20-1 and TRBJ2-1, with TRBD2 identical over 10 bases. The germline V gene has CDR1 DFQATT and CDR2 SNEGSKA (reference sequence). With V trimmed by 1 base and J by 8 bases, 8 bases remained unmatched. The CDR3 spans 15 residues. The CDR3 sequence is CSARVTAGGRDEQFF. CDR3 DNA (partial): TGCAGTGCTAGAGTAACAGCGGGGGGGCGGGATGAG.

Of note for this clone: The read ends 3 residues shy of where the CDR3 ends; the end is completed using the germline J gene. The chain joins TRBV11-2 to TRBJ2-7; 13 nucleotides match TRBD2. J was trimmed by 6 bases and V by 0 bases; bases with no gene match: 2. CDR3 length: 15 amino acids. Germline V gives CDR1 SGHAT, CDR2 FQNNGV. This CDR3 is CASSLELAGGTEQYF. The sequenced part of the CDR3 DNA is TGTGCCAGCAGCTTAGAACTAGCGGGAGGGACCGAG.